Below, 28 T cell receptor beta chains from the same sample are listed, as sequenced in a study of blood T cell repertoires in COVID-19. Using immunoSEQ multiplex PCR, the repertoire was profiled, and TCRdb retains in-frame clones only, with some absent. The data hold about 170,000 clones, with approximately 85% observed a single time. Sequencing was done on a sample of peripheral blood. Receptor source: a man older than 75 with COVID-19, enrolled during active disease.

This clone is medium-sized (0.01 to 0.1%). The CDR3 loop reads CSVVGIGGLNTEAFF. As DNA, the CDR3 is TGCAGCGTTGTAGGTATTGGGGGCCTCAACACTGAAGCTTTCTTT. The chain links TRBV29-1 to TRBJ1-1; a possible D gene is TRBD1 (6 bases). The germline V and J ends were trimmed by 4 bases and 2 bases, with 17 bases remaining between them. The CDR3 totals 15 residues. Germline CDR1 SQVTM, CDR2 ANQGSEA.

This rearrangement joins TRBV19 to TRBJ1-5; D remains ambiguous. CDR3 length: 14 amino acids. V shed 3 bases and J shed 5 bases, with 11 bases lying between them. In germline, CDR1 is LNHDA, CDR2 SQIVND (reference sequence). The CDR3 spells CASSIGVNHQPQHF. CDR3 nucleotides: TGTGCCAGTAGTATCGGGGTTAACCATCAGCCCCAGCATTTT.

This clone was seen just once. The chain links TRBV4-1 to TRBJ1-2, with 12 bases matching TRBD1. The CDR3 consists of 16 residues. The J segment lost 6 bases and the V segment lost 2 bases, leaving 7 bases of the junction unmatched. Germline CDR1 is MGHRA and CDR2 is YSYEKL. The CDR3 spells CASSQPGTGGRNGYTF. The DNA for the CDR3 is TGCGCCAGCAGCCAACCCGGGACAGGGGGCCGGAATGGCTACACCTTC.

V and J are TRBV6-5 and TRBJ2-2, with D uncertain. The CDR3 totals 12 residues. Germline loops: CDR1 MNHEY, CDR2 SVGAGI. Trimming took 7 bases from V and 7 from J, leaving 10 bases between them. Written as DNA, the CDR3 is TGTGCCAGCAAGCCGGGTGTCGGGGAGCTGTTTTTT. It translates to CASKPGVGELFF.

This chain connects TRBV11-3 to TRBJ1-1; D might be TRBD1 (6 bases). There are 11 residues in the CDR3. V dropped 6 bases and J dropped 7 bases, with 9 bases sitting between them. Germline loops: CDR1 SGHNT, CDR2 YENEEA. The CDR3 coding sequence is TGTGCCAGCAGGGCAGGGGTTGAAGCTTTCTTT. Amino acid sequence: CASRAGVEAFF.

The chain is built from TRBV9 and TRBJ2-7; D perhaps matches TRBD1 (5 bases). V lost 4 bases to trimming and J lost 3 bases, with 14 bases between them. CDR1 is SGDLS and CDR2 is YYNGEE in the germline V gene. The CDR3 sequence is 14 residues long. In DNA form, the CDR3 reads TGTGCCAGCAGCCCGACAGACAGCCTCTACGAGCAGTACTTC. Translation: CASSPTDSLYEQYF.

The chain is built from TRBV7-3 and TRBJ2-3, with unresolved D. The CDR3 runs 14 residues. V dropped 0 bases and J dropped 7 bases, with 11 bases sitting between them. CDR1 and CDR2 (germline): SGHTA, FQGTGA. CDR3 protein: CASSLTRTSYTQYF. Written as DNA, the CDR3 is TGTGCCAGCAGCTTAACCAGAACGTCCTATACGCAGTATTTT.

The chain is built from TRBV7-2 and TRBJ1-2, with 9 bases fitting TRBD1. The CDR3 has 13 amino acids. Germline V gene data show CDR1 as SGHTA and CDR2 as FQGNSA. Losses at the gene ends were 4 bases for V and 7 bases for J; bases not matched to a gene: 4. CDR3 residues: CASSWGQGIGYTF. CDR3 nucleotide sequence: TGTGCCAGCAGCTGGGGACAGGGTATTGGCTACACCTTC.

This chain connects TRBV18 to TRBJ1-2; 7 nucleotides line up with TRBD1. Germline assignment: CDR1 KGHSH and CDR2 LQKENI. V shed 3 bases, J shed 7 bases, and the junction held 11 bases outside the gene matches. The CDR3 has 15 amino acids. For the CDR3, the DNA is TGTGCCAGCTCACCTGACAGGGCCGAGGTTGTTGGCTACACCTTC. It yields the protein CASSPDRAEVVGYTF.

The rearrangement joins TRBV6-1 to TRBJ2-7; TRBD1 aligns across 12 bases. Germline V lookup: CDR1 MNHNS, CDR2 SASEGT. This CDR3 region has 15 residues. The V and J ends lost 3 bases and 7 bases, in that order; junction bases with no gene match: 7. The CDR3 DNA follows: TGTGCCAGCAGTGACCCGGGACAGGGGGCCAGGGAGCAGTACTTC. Protein: CASSDPGQGAREQYF.

This chain links TRBV6-2 or TRBV6-3 with TRBJ2-3, with D perhaps matching TRBD1 (6 bases). Trimming shortened V by 4 bases and J by 1 base, and 9 bases separated the two germline ends. The CDR3 totals 14 residues. Germline CDR1 reads MNHEY; CDR2 reads SVGEGT. The CDR3 coding sequence is TGTGCCAGCAGTTGGGGGCGAGGCACAGATACGCAGTATTTT. Protein: CASSWGRGTDTQYF.

Concerning this clone itself: Other DNA variants within this sample encode the same CDR3. The V and J genes are TRBV7-3 and TRBJ1-1; 8 bases line up with TRBD1. Germline lookup yields CDR1 SGHTA and CDR2 FQGTGA. V lost 3 bases and J lost 4; bases outside the gene matches: 1. CDR3 size: 13 residues. CDR3 in amino acids: CASSFGQGTEAFF. DNA for the CDR3: TGTGCCAGCAGCTTTGGACAGGGCACTGAAGCTTTCTTT.

V is TRBV28 and J is TRBJ1-3; 7 nucleotides agree with TRBD1. The CDR3 sequence is 15 residues long. V trimming: 6 bases; J trimming: 1 base; junction bases outside the gene matches: 6. Germline lookup yields CDR1 MDHEN and CDR2 SYDVKM. Written as DNA, the CDR3 is TGTGCCAGCAGCCCGGCAGGGGGGTCTGGAAACACCATATATTTT. Protein product: CASSPAGGSGNTIYF.

The chain links TRBV10-3 to TRBJ2-1; 11 positions agree with TRBD2. The germline CDR1 and CDR2 sequences are ENHRY and SYGVKD. Germline trimming cut 3 bases from V and 10 bases from J; bases unmatched to any gene: 5. The length of the CDR3 is 14 residues. CDR3 DNA sequence: TGTGCCATCAGTGATAGCGGGGGGGCCCGAGAGCAGTTCTTC. Protein product: CAISDSGGAREQFF.

The V and J genes are TRBV24-1 and TRBJ2-2, with 9 bases matching TRBD1. Germline V CDR1 and CDR2: KGHDR, SFDVKD. The trim removed 2 bases at V and 1 base at J, leaving 1 base unmatched. The CDR3 spans 16 residues. The CDR3 is CATSDWTGENTGELFF. The CDR3 bases are TGTGCCACCAGTGATTGGACAGGGGAGAACACCGGGGAGCTGTTTTTT.

V and J are TRBV19 and TRBJ1-2; no firm D call. The V gene lost 3 bases and the J gene lost 6 bases, with 5 bases spanning the gap. CDR1 is LNHDA, CDR2 SQIVND, per germline (reference sequence). CDR3 length: 11 residues. CDR3 loop: CASSIYNGYTF. The CDR3 region has the DNA TGTGCCAGTAGTATTTATAATGGCTACACCTTC.

This chain links TRBV11-3 with TRBJ1-6; the D is unclear. CDR1 and CDR2 (germline): SGHNT, YENEEA. The CDR3 runs 13 residues. V was pared by 0 bases and J by 7 bases, with 4 bases between. The CDR3 sequence is CASSLDANSPLHF. The CDR3 nucleotides are TGTGCCAGCAGCTTAGATGCGAATTCACCCCTCCACTTT. The full variable domain, rest sourced from reference TRBV11-3 and TRBJ1-6, is EAGVVQSPRYKIIEKKQPVAFWCNPISGHNTLYWYLQNLGQGPELLIRYENEEAVDDSQLPKDRFSAERLKGVDSTLKIQPAELGDSAVYLCASSLDANSPLHFGNGTRLTVT.

This chain connects TRBV5-6 to TRBJ2-2; TRBD1 matches at 11 bases. Trimming cost V 0 bases and J 4 bases; bases outside gene matches: 2. Germline assignment: CDR1 SGHDT and CDR2 YYEEEE. This CDR3 is built from 16 residues. CDR3 loop: CASSLGGTGGTGELFF. The CDR3 DNA is TGTGCCAGCAGCTTGGGAGGGACAGGGGGCACCGGGGAGCTGTTTTTT. The full variable domain, with the rest looked up from reference TRBV5-6 and TRBJ2-2, is DAGVTQSPTHLIKTRGQQVTLRCSPKSGHDTVSWYQQALGQGPQFIFQYYEEEERQRGNFPDRFSGHQFPNYSSELNVNALLLGDSALYLCASSLGGTGGTGELFFGEGSRLTVL.

Written as DNA, the CDR3 is TGTGCCAGCAGCAGGACAGCGCATCAGCCCCAGCATTTT. Amino acids: CASSRTAHQPQHF. This chain joins TRBV5-6 and TRBJ1-5; D is possibly TRBD1 (6 bases). Germline V lookup: CDR1 SGHDT, CDR2 YYEEEE. V lost 4 bases, J lost 5 bases, and 10 bases lay in between. CDR3 length: 13 amino acids.

V usage is TRBV6-1 and J usage is TRBJ2-2; D unresolved. The germline gives CDR1 MNHNS, CDR2 SASEGT. The V end lost 3 bases, the J end lost 0 bases, and 8 bases lay between the germline ends. This CDR3 region has 15 residues. This chain's CDR3 is CASSEQQANTGELFF. For the CDR3, the DNA is TGTGCCAGCAGTGAGCAGCAGGCGAACACCGGGGAGCTGTTTTTT.

The chain joins TRBV9 to TRBJ2-5; 9 nucleotides agree with TRBD1. V was pared by 3 bases and J by 5 bases, with 11 bases of the junction left unmatched. This CDR3 contains 16 residues. Germline values: CDR1 SGDLS, CDR2 YYNGEE. CDR3 amino acids: CASSASGTGIVETQYF. For the CDR3, the DNA is TGTGCCAGCAGCGCTTCCGGGACAGGGATCGTGGAGACCCAGTACTTC.

This clone was picked up many times. V usage is TRBV5-5 and J usage is TRBJ2-7, with a tentative D call TRBD2 (5 bases). Germline CDR1 reads SGHKS; CDR2 reads YYEKEE (reference sequence). The ends were cut back, 4 bases at V and 6 bases at J, with 11 bases in the middle. This CDR3 has 12 amino acids. The CDR3 loop is CASSPGVGEQYF. The CDR3 DNA reads as TGTGCCAGCAGCCCCGGGGTGGGCGAGCAGTACTTC.

The chain combines TRBV19 with TRBJ1-6; D possibly corresponds to TRBD1 (6 bases). The CDR3 covers 13 residues. Trimming shortened V by 5 bases and J by 7 bases, and 9 bases separated the two germline ends. Germline CDR1 LNHDA, CDR2 SQIVND (reference sequence). CDR3 nucleotide sequence: TGTGCCAGTAGTTCCACAGGGAATTCACCCCTCCACTTT. Translation gives CASSSTGNSPLHF.

The chain employs TRBV10-2 and TRBJ1-4, with TRBD1 as a possible D gene (5 bases). Germline V gene lookup returns CDR1 WSHSY and CDR2 SAAADI. The V end was cut by 3 bases, the J end by 4 bases, with 9 bases between. The CDR3 consists of 14 residues. CDR3 region: CASSDWGGNEKLFF. The DNA of the CDR3 is TGCGCCAGCAGTGATTGGGGGGGTAATGAAAAACTGTTTTTT.

The chain recombines TRBV19 with TRBJ2-5; 8 positions agree with TRBD1. Germline-derived CDR1 and CDR2 are LNHDA and SQIVND (reference sequence). V shed 5 bases, J shed 3 bases, and the junction held 17 bases outside the gene matches. This CDR3 contains 18 residues. The CDR3 sequence: CASSPNWGPGGAEETQYF. In nucleotides, the CDR3 is TGTGCCAGTAGTCCGAACTGGGGACCAGGGGGCGCAGAAGAGACCCAGTACTTC.

The chain couples TRBV6-5 to TRBJ1-1; 10 bases agree with TRBD1. CDR1 MNHEY and CDR2 SVGAGI come from the germline V gene. This CDR3 spans 14 amino acids. The V and J ends lost 4 bases and 3 bases, in that order; junction bases with no gene match: 2. CDR3 coding DNA: TGTGCCAGCAGTTTGGACAGGGGGGACACTGAAGCTTTCTTT. Its translation is CASSLDRGDTEAFF.

This clone showed up just once. The chain couples TRBV5-4 to TRBJ2-5, with D maybe TRBD1 (6 bases). CDR1 SGHNT and CDR2 YYREEE come from the germline V gene (reference sequence). V was trimmed by 0 bases and J by 5 bases, leaving 14 bases between them. The CDR3 totals 15 residues. The CDR3 region is CASSLAGQGTETQYF. As DNA, the CDR3 is TGTGCCAGCAGCTTGGCCGGGCAGGGGACGGAGACCCAGTACTTC.

The rearrangement uses TRBV25-1 and TRBJ2-7; weak D call: TRBD2 (6 bases). The CDR3 is 14 residues long. Germline V gene sequence: CDR1 MGHDK, CDR2 SYGVNS. V lost 4 bases and J lost 3, with 13 bases in between. This chain's CDR3 is CASSAGLSRYEQYF. DNA of the CDR3: TGTGCCAGCAGTGCGGGACTGTCTCGCTACGAGCAGTACTTC.